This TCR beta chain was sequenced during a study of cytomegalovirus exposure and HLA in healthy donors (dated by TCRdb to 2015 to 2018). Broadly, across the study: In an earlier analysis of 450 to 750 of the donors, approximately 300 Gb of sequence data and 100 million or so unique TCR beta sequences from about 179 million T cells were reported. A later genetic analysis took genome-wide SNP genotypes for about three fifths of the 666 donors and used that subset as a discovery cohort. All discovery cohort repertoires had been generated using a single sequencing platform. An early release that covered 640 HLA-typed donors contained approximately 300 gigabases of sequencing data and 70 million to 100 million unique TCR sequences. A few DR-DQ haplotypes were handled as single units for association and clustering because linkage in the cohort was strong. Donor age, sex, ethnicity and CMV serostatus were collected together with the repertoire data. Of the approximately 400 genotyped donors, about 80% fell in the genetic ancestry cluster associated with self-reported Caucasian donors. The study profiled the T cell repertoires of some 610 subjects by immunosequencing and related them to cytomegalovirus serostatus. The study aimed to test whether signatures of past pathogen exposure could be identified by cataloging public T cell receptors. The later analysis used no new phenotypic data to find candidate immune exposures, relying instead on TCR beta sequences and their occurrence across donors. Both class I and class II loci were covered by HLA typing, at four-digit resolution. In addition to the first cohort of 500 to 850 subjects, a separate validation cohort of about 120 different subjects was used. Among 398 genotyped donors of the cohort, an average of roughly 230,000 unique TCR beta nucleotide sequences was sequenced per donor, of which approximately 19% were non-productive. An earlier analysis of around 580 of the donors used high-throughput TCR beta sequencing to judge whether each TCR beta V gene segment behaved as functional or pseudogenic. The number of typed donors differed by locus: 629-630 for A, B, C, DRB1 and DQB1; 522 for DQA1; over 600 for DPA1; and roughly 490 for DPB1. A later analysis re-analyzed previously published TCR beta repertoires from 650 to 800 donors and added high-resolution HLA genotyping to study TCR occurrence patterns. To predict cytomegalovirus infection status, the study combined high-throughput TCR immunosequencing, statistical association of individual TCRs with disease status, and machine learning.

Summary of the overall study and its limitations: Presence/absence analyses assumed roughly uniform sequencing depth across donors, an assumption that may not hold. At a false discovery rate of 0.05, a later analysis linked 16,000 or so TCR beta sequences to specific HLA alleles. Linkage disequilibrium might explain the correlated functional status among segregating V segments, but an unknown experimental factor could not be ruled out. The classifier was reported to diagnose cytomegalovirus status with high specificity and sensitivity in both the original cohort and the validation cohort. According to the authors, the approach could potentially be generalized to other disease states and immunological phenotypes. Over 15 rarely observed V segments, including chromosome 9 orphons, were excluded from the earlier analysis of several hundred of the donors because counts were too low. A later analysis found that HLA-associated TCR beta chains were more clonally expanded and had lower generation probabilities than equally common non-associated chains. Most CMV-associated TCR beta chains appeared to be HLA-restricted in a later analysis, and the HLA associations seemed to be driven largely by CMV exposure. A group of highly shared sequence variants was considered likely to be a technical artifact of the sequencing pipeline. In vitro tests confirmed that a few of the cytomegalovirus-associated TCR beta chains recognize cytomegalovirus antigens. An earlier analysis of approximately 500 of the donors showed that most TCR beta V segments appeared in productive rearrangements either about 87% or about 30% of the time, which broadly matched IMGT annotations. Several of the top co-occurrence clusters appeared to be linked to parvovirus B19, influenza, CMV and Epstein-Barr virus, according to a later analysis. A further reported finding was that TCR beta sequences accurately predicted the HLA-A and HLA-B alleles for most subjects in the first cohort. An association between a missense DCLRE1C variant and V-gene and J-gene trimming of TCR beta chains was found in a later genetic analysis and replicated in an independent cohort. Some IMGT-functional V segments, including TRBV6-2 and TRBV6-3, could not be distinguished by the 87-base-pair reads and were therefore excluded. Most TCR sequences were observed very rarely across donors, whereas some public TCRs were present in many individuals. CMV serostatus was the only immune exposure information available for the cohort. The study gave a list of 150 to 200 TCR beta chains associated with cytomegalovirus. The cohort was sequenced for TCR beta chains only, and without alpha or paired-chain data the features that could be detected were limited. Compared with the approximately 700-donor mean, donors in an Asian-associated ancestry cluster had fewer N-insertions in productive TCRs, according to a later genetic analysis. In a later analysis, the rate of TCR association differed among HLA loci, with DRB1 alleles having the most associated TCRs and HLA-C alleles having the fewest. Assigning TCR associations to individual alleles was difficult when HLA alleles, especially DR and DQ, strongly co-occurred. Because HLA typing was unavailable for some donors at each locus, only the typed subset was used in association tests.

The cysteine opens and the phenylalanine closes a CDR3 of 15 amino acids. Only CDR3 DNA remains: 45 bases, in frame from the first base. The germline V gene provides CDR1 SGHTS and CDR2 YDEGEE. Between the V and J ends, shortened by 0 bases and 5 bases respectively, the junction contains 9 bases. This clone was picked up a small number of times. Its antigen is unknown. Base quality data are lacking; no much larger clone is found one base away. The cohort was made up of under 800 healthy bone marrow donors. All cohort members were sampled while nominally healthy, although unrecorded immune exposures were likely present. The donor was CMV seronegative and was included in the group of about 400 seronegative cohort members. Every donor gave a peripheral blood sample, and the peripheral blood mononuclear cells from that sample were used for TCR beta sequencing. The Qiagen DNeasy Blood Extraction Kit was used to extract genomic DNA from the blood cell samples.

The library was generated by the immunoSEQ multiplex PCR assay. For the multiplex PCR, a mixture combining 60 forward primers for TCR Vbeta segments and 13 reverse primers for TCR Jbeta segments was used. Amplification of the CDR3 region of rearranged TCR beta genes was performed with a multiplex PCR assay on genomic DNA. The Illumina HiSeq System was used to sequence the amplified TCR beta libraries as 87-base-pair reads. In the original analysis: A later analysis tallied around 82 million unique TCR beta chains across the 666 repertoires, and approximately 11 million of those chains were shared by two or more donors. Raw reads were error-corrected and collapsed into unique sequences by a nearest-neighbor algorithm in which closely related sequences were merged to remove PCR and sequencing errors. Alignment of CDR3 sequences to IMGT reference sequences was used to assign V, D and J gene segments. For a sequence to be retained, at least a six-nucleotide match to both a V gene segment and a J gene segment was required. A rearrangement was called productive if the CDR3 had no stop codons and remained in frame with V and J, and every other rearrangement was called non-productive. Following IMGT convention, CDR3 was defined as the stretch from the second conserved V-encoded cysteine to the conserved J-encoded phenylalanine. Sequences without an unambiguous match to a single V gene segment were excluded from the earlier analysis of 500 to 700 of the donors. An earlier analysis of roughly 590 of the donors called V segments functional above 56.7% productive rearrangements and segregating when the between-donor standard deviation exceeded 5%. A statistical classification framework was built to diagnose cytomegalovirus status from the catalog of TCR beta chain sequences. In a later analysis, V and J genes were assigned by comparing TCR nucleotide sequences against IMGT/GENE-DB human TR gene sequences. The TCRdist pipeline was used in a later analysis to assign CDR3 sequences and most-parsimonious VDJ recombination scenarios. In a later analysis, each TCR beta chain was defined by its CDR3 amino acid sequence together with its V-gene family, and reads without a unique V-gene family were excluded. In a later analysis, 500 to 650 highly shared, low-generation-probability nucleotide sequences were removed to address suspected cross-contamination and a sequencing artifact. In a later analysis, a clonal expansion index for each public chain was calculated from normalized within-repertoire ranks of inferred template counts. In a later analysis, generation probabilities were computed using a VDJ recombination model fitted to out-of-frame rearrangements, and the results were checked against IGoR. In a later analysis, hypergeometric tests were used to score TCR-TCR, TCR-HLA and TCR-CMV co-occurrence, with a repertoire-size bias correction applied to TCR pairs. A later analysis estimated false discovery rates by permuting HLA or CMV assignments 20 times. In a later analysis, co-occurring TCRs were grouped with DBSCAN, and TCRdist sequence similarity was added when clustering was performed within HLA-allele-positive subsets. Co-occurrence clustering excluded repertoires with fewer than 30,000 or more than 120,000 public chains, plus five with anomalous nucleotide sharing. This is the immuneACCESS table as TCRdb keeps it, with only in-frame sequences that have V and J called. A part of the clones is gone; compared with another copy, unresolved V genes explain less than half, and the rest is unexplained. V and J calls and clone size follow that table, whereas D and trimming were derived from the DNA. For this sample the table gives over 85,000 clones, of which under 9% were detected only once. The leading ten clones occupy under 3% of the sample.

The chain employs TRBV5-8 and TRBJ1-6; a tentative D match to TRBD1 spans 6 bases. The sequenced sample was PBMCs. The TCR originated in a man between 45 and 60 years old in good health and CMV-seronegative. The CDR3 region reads CASSLETGNNSPLHF. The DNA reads TGTGCCAGCAGCTTGGAGACAGGAAATAATTCACCCCTCCACTTT.